The 31 T cell receptor beta chains below were found in one sample sequenced in a study of cytomegalovirus exposure and HLA in healthy donors. With 60 Vbeta and 13 Jbeta primers, the PCR was carried out. The data were produced by immunoSEQ multiplex PCR, yet TCRdb's version contains in-frame clones alone and is incomplete. The table lists roughly 100,000 clones, over 75% of them singletons, with roughly 5% in the top ten. The sample was PBMCs. The receptors here all came from a man in his thirties or forties in good health and CMV-seropositive.

Only a few counts were recorded for this clone. The gene calls are TRBV10-3 and TRBJ1-1; a weak D match, TRBD1 (5 bases). The V gene's germline CDR1 is ENHRY and CDR2 SYGVKD. Trimming left V 4 bases short and J 7 bases short, with 13 bases between. CDR3 length: 13 amino acids. This CDR3 reads CAISAGGEDEAFF. DNA for the CDR3: TGTGCCATCAGTGCCGGGGGGGAGGATGAAGCTTTCTTT.

This rearrangement joins TRBV28 to TRBJ1-5; 12 bases are a match to TRBD1. V lost 4 bases to trimming and J lost 3 bases; unmatched junction nucleotides: 4. Germline lookup yields CDR1 MDHEN and CDR2 SYDVKM. The CDR3 sequence is 16 residues long. As DNA, the CDR3 is TGTGCCAGCAGTTCCGGGGACAGGGGGCTCAATCAGCCCCAGCATTTT. It encodes CASSSGDRGLNQPQHF.

This clone appeared once. The chain links TRBV18 to TRBJ2-5; 11 bases are a match to TRBD2. V dropped 3 bases and J dropped 2; count of bases not matched to a gene: 5. This CDR3 contains 16 residues. Germline V gene lookup returns CDR1 KGHSH and CDR2 LQKENI. The CDR3 region is CASSPWGLADQETQYF. In DNA, the CDR3 is TGTGCCAGCTCACCCTGGGGACTAGCGGATCAAGAGACCCAGTACTTC.

The V call is TRBV12-5, the J call TRBJ1-1; TRBD1 might be the D (5 bases). The CDR3 is 14 residues long. V dropped 5 bases and J dropped 4 bases, with 14 bases sitting between them. Germline V CDR1 and CDR2: LGHNT, FRNRAP. This CDR3 reads CASGQPSGGTEAFF. CDR3 DNA: TGTGCTAGTGGTCAACCCTCGGGGGGCACTGAAGCTTTCTTT.

The chain uses TRBV28 and TRBJ2-2, with D possibly matching TRBD1 (6 bases). From germline, CDR1 is MDHEN and CDR2 SYDVKM. Between the trimmed V and J ends, which lost 2 bases and 0 bases, there was a span of 7 bases. The CDR3 sequence is 15 residues long. The CDR3 protein is CASSLQGPNTGELFF. The CDR3 nucleotides are TGTGCCAGCAGTTTACAGGGGCCGAACACCGGGGAGCTGTTTTTT.

The CDR3 DNA reads as TGTGCCAGCAGCCTAGGGCAAGCGAGGTGGAATGAGCAGTTCTTC. This gives the protein CASSLGQARWNEQFF. The chain links TRBV7-9 to TRBJ2-1; no firm D call. Germline CDR1 SEHNR, CDR2 FQNEAQ (reference sequence). The CDR3 covers 15 residues. V lost 5 bases and J 7 bases, leaving 18 bases between the germline ends.

V usage is TRBV4-1 and J usage is TRBJ2-1; D ambiguous. CDR3 length: 12 amino acids. In germline, CDR1 is MGHRA, CDR2 YSYEKL. Trimming took off 3 bases at V and 4 bases at J, with 4 bases between the two ends. The CDR3 sequence: CASSHSYNEQFF. CDR3 bases: TGCGCCAGCAGCCACAGTTACAATGAGCAGTTCTTC.

V usage is TRBV15 and J usage is TRBJ1-4, with D uncertain. Trimming left V 0 bases short and J 0 bases short, with 5 bases between. The CDR3 is made up of 15 amino acids. Germline CDR1 reads LNHNV; CDR2 reads YYDKDF (reference sequence). The CDR3 region is CATSREIATNEKLFF. The CDR3 DNA reads TGTGCCACCAGCAGAGAGATAGCAACTAATGAAAAACTGTTTTTT.

This clone was counted once. The CDR3 region is CASSQGTSGGELFF. The CDR3 coding sequence is TGCGCCAGCAGCCAAGGGACTAGCGGGGGGGAGCTGTTTTTT. This sequence joins TRBV4-1 and TRBJ2-2, with TRBD2 matching over 11 bases. Germline CDR1 and CDR2: MGHRA and YSYEKL. V lost 1 base and J lost 8; bases outside the gene matches: 0. This CDR3 is built from 14 residues.

In this sample, this clone turned up a few times. The chain links TRBV28 to TRBJ2-5; D might be TRBD1 (6 bases). The CDR3 extends over 13 amino acids. CDR1 MDHEN and CDR2 SYDVKM come from the germline V gene. V gave up 9 bases and J gave up 3 bases, with 14 bases separating them. CDR3 region: CASRTAGEETQYF. The CDR3 bases are TGTGCCAGTAGAACGGCAGGGGAAGAGACCCAGTACTTC.

The chain employs TRBV7-8 and TRBJ1-1; D uncertain. The germline V and J ends were trimmed by 2 bases and 0 bases, with 7 bases remaining between them. The germline gives CDR1 SGHVS, CDR2 FQNEAQ. The CDR3 is 14 amino acids. In DNA form, the CDR3 reads TGTGCCAGCAGCTTAAGCAGGTTGAACACTGAAGCTTTCTTT. It encodes CASSLSRLNTEAFF.

The chain is built from TRBV9 and TRBJ1-1; D call uncertain. The CDR3 has 13 amino acids. V gave up 4 bases and J gave up 2 bases, with 9 bases separating them. CDR1 SGDLS and CDR2 YYNGEE come from the germline V gene. CDR3 DNA: TGTGCCAGCAGCCCTCGACAAAACACTGAAGCTTTCTTT. Protein: CASSPRQNTEAFF.

This clone has a handful of counts. The chain joins TRBV7-2 to TRBJ2-7; 8 positions agree with TRBD2. V dropped 1 base and J dropped 11; count of bases not matched to a gene: 1. The CDR3 has 11 residues. Germline CDR1 reads SGHTA; CDR2 reads FQGNSA. The CDR3 DNA is TGTGCCAGCAGCTTAGGGCGGGAGGAGTACTTC. As protein: CASSLGREEYF. The variable domain in full, with the rest retrieved from reference TRBV7-2 and TRBJ2-7, is GAGVSQSPSNKVTEKGKDVELRCDPISGHTALYWYRQSLGQGLEFLIYFQGNSAPDKSGLPSDRFSAERTGGSVSTLTIQRTQQEDSAVYLCASSLGREEYFGPGTRLTVT.

The V and J genes are TRBV2 and TRBJ2-2, with D perhaps matching TRBD1 (7 bases). From germline, CDR1 is SNHLY and CDR2 FYNNEI. This CDR3 has 16 residues. V lost 5 bases and J 1 base, leaving 14 bases between the germline ends. The CDR3 DNA reads as TGTGCCAGCAGTAGCAGGAGGGGGCTGAACACCGGGGAGCTGTTTTTT. Residues: CASSSRRGLNTGELFF.

The DNA for the CDR3 is TGTGCCAGCAGCTTAGGAAGGAAGGGGGTCGCTGAAGCTTTCTTT. The encoded protein is CASSLGRKGVAEAFF. V and J are TRBV13 and TRBJ1-1, with D possibly TRBD1 on 6 matching bases. V gave up 0 bases and J gave up 6 bases, with 14 bases separating them. Germline assignment: CDR1 PRHDT and CDR2 FYEKMQ (reference sequence). The CDR3 length is 15 residues. Looking up the rest from reference TRBV13 and TRBJ1-1 gives the full variable domain: AAGVIQSPRHLIKEKRETATLKCYPIPRHDTVYWYQQGPGQDPQFLISFYEKMQSDKGSIPDRFSAQQFSDYHSELNMSSLELGDSALYFCASSLGRKGVAEAFFGQGTRLTVV.

The CDR3 DNA reads as TGTGCCAGTAGTATGGACACAGGGGGCTACGGGGAGCTGTTTTTT. This codes for CASSMDTGGYGELFF. The chain is built from TRBV19 and TRBJ2-2, with 9 bases that match TRBD1. The CDR3 has 15 residues. Germline CDR1 reads LNHDA; CDR2 reads SQIVND (reference sequence). Losses at the gene ends were 3 bases for V and 7 bases for J; bases not matched to a gene: 6.

The chain couples TRBV7-2 to TRBJ2-5; TRBD2 aligns across 10 bases. Judging by the DNA end, TRBJ2-7 fits better; the J call may be wrong. Germline-derived CDR1 and CDR2 are SGHTA and FQGNSA. This CDR3 has 14 residues. The CDR3 loop is CASSPSGSPYEQYF. The DNA for the CDR3 is TGTGCCAGCAGCCCTAGCGGGAGCCCCTACGAGCAGTACTTC.

V and J are TRBV11-2 and TRBJ2-1; TRBD1 aligns across 9 bases. This CDR3 is built from 14 residues. The junction had 7 bases not matched to a gene; V was cut back by 5 bases and J by 8 bases. Germline CDR1 and CDR2: SGHAT and FQNNGV. The CDR3 sequence: CASSRGQGIDEQFF. CDR3 in DNA: TGTGCCAGCAGCCGCGGACAGGGGATCGATGAGCAGTTCTTC.

This clone was detected only once. This rearrangement joins TRBV5-4 to TRBJ1-2; D remains unclear. Per germline, CDR1 SGHNT and CDR2 YYREEE (reference sequence). The CDR3 totals 13 residues. Trimming took off 1 base at V and 8 bases at J, with 12 bases between the two ends. The DNA for the CDR3 is TGTGCCAGCAGCTTGAGCAGTGGGAGGGGCTACACCTTC. This codes for CASSLSSGRGYTF.

This clone was recorded once. Distinct nucleotide sequences in the sample also encode this CDR3. The chain couples TRBV7-6 to TRBJ2-1; 9 bases are shared with TRBD1. J was trimmed by 5 bases and V by 5 bases; bases with no gene match: 7. Germline loops: CDR1 SGHVS, CDR2 FNYEAQ. The length of the CDR3 is 15 residues. The CDR3 sequence: CASSPDRGGNNEQFF. CDR3 nucleotide sequence: TGTGCCAGCAGCCCAGACAGGGGGGGGAACAATGAGCAGTTCTTC.

CDR3 in amino acids: CASSSPTSGKLNEQYF. DNA of the CDR3: TGTGCCAGCAGCTCTCCGACTAGCGGGAAACTGAACGAGCAGTACTTC. This sequence joins TRBV7-9 and TRBJ2-7, with 11 positions matching TRBD2. Germline CDR1 reads SEHNR; CDR2 reads FQNEAQ (reference sequence). The CDR3 has 16 residues. With 4 bases clipped from V and 5 bases from J, the junction kept 10 bases outside the gene matches.

J is TRBJ2-3 and V is TRBV27; D may be TRBD1 (5 bases). Germline values: CDR1 MNHEY, CDR2 SMNVEV (reference sequence). This CDR3 region has 14 residues. V lost 2 bases and J 0 bases, leaving 6 bases between the germline ends. The CDR3 DNA is TGTGCCAGCAGTTTAGGGGCTAGCACAGATACGCAGTATTTT. It encodes CASSLGASTDTQYF.

The chain carries TRBV6-1 and TRBJ2-7; D perhaps matches TRBD1 (6 bases). This CDR3 comprises 14 residues. Trimming took 4 bases from V and 3 from J, leaving 13 bases between them. Germline lookup yields CDR1 MNHNS and CDR2 SASEGT. The CDR3 bases are TGTGCCAGCAGTGCTAGAAAGGGGGACTACGAGCAGTACGTC. Protein: CASSARKGDYEQYV.

The rearrangement links TRBV28 to TRBJ1-5; D is possibly TRBD1 (5 bases). The V end was cut by 6 bases, the J end by 10 bases, with 13 bases between. This CDR3 spans 12 amino acids. The germline V gene encodes CDR1 MDHEN and CDR2 SYDVKM. The CDR3 spells CASSQGFSPQHF. The CDR3 DNA is TGTGCCAGCAGCCAGGGTTTCAGCCCCCAGCATTTT.

The rearrangement joins TRBV28 to TRBJ2-4; D might be TRBD2 (7 bases). V lost 5 bases to trimming and J lost 2 bases, with 16 bases between them. Germline CDR1 is MDHEN and CDR2 is SYDVKM. The CDR3 totals 16 residues. CDR3 region: CASSTRGGGPKNIQYF. The CDR3 DNA reads TGTGCCAGCAGTACCCGAGGGGGGGGTCCCAAAAACATTCAGTACTTC.

CDR3 amino acids: CASSRGTNTGELFF. CDR3 bases: TGCGCCAGCAGCCGCGGGACCAACACCGGGGAGCTGTTTTTT. V is TRBV5-1 and J is TRBJ2-2; D perhaps matches TRBD2 (6 bases). The CDR3 runs 14 residues. Trimming pared 4 bases from V and 2 bases from J, leaving 9 bases between. The V gene's germline CDR1 is SGHRS and CDR2 YFSETQ.

The chain combines TRBV21-1 with TRBJ2-5; TRBD2 reflects the table's D call only, with no check against the DNA. TRBV21-1 is annotated as a pseudogene. The CDR3 runs to 17 residues. The CDR3 coding sequence is TGTGCCAGCAGAAATGGGCGGGGCGGGAGACGGCAAGAGACCCAGTACTTC. Protein sequence: CASRNGRGGRRQETQYF.

The chain uses TRBV30 and TRBJ2-1, with D maybe TRBD1 (7 bases). Deletions cut 0 bases from V and 7 bases from J, with 16 bases between. Germline CDR1 is GTSNPN and CDR2 is SVGIG (reference sequence). The CDR3 has 15 residues. The CDR3 sequence: CAWSVIAAGGNEQFF. The CDR3 bases are TGTGCCTGGAGTGTAATCGCGGCAGGGGGGAATGAGCAGTTCTTC.

This clone came up a few times. This sequence joins TRBV5-4 and TRBJ1-3; no definite D call. There are 16 residues in the CDR3. V lost 0 bases, J lost 0 bases, and 10 bases lay in between. Germline V CDR1 and CDR2: SGHNT, YYREEE (reference sequence). CDR3 residues: CASSLGRQDSGNTIYF. DNA of the CDR3: TGTGCCAGCAGCTTGGGGAGGCAGGACTCTGGAAACACCATATATTTT.

For the CDR3, the DNA is TGTGCCAGCAGGGCAGGGTCGGGCAATGAGCAGTTCTTC. This codes for CASRAGSGNEQFF. The chain has TRBV6-5 and TRBJ2-1; possible D gene TRBD1, 5 bases. Per the germline V gene, CDR1 is MNHEY and CDR2 is SVGAGI. V was trimmed by 6 bases and J by 6 bases, leaving 12 bases between them. The CDR3 covers 13 residues.

V gene TRBV12-5 combines with J gene TRBJ1-3; D remains ambiguous. This CDR3 is built from 14 residues. The ends were cut back, 1 base at V and 0 bases at J, with 4 bases in the middle. Germline V gene data show CDR1 as LGHNT and CDR2 as FRNRAP. CDR3 sequence: CASGLGSSGNTIYF. The CDR3 DNA follows: TGTGCTAGTGGTTTGGGGAGCTCTGGAAACACCATATATTTT.